This passage covers 18 T cell receptor beta chains from one sample sequenced in a study of cytomegalovirus exposure and HLA in healthy donors. 60 Vbeta and 13 Jbeta primers were used in PCR. Assay used: immunoSEQ multiplex PCR; TCRdb lists only in-frame clones, some missing. This table has about 210,000 clones, about 80% appearing once. The specimen was PBMCs. The receptor source for this set is a woman between 45 and 60 years old in good health and CMV-seropositive.

The rearrangement joins TRBV10-1 to TRBJ1-6; possible D gene TRBD1, 6 bases. This CDR3 spans 13 amino acids. Germline V gives CDR1 WNHNN, CDR2 SYGVQD (reference sequence). The ends were cut back, 2 bases at V and 9 bases at J, with 8 bases in the middle. CDR3 in DNA: TGCGCCAGCAGTGAGGAGGGGGTTTCACCCCTCCACTTT. This encodes CASSEEGVSPLHF.

The rearrangement uses TRBV28 and TRBJ2-5, with D tentatively TRBD2 (6 bases). The DNA end is a closer match to TRBJ2-7, so the J assignment may be wrong. Germline CDR1 MDHEN, CDR2 SYDVKM. The CDR3 length is 15 residues. CDR3 sequence reads: CASSTRDSSSLEQYF. CDR3 sequence (DNA): TGTGCCAGCAGCACAAGGGACTCCTCGTCTCTCGAGCAGTACTTC.

This clone occurred a few times. The rearrangement uses TRBV7-2 and TRBJ1-5, with a tentative D call TRBD1 (6 bases). This CDR3 spans 15 amino acids. From germline, CDR1 is SGHTA and CDR2 FQGNSA. Trimming took 1 base from V and 4 from J, leaving 11 bases between them. The CDR3 DNA is TGTGCCAGCAGCTTAGGGGACACCGTTAATCAGCCCCAGCATTTT. Encoded protein: CASSLGDTVNQPQHF.

The chain has TRBV9 and TRBJ1-2; D is possibly TRBD1 (5 bases). Per germline, CDR1 SGDLS and CDR2 YYNGEE. This CDR3 is 14 amino acids long. V was pared by 7 bases and J by 1 base, with 14 bases between. CDR3 region: CASARGGNNYGYTF. The CDR3 nucleotides are TGTGCCAGCGCCCGCGGGGGAAATAACTATGGCTACACCTTC.

DNA for the CDR3: TGTGCCAGCAGCGTACGGGGGGGCACTAATGAAAAACTGTTTTTT. It encodes CASSVRGGTNEKLFF. The gene calls are TRBV9 and TRBJ1-4; possible D gene TRBD1, 6 bases. The CDR3 contains 15 residues. V lost 1 base, J lost 2 bases, and 9 bases lay in between. In germline, CDR1 is SGDLS, CDR2 YYNGEE.

The chain employs TRBV4-1 and TRBJ2-5; 8 bases match TRBD1. Germline V gene data show CDR1 as MGHRA and CDR2 as YSYEKL. V shed 4 bases and J 2 bases; nucleotides not matched to a gene: 6. The length of the CDR3 is 15 residues. The CDR3 nucleotides are TGCGCCAGCAGCCGTCCCGGGACAGGTCAAGAGACCCAGTACTTC. Residues: CASSRPGTGQETQYF.

This chain links TRBV7-2 with TRBJ2-7; D remains unclear. The ends were cut back, 1 base at V and 9 bases at J, with 13 bases in the middle. This CDR3 is built from 13 residues. Germline V gives CDR1 SGHTA, CDR2 FQGNSA. CDR3 in amino acids: CASSLELRARQYF. Here the CDR3 DNA reads TGTGCCAGCAGCTTAGAATTGAGAGCGAGGCAGTACTTC.

This rearrangement joins TRBV13 to TRBJ1-1, with D possibly TRBD1 on 5 matching bases. Germline values: CDR1 PRHDT, CDR2 FYEKMQ (reference sequence). Trimming shortened V by 2 bases and J by 4 bases, and 8 bases separated the two germline ends. The CDR3 contains 13 residues. The CDR3 reads CASSLSGFTEAFF. As DNA, the CDR3 is TGTGCCAGCAGCTTATCAGGGTTCACTGAAGCTTTCTTT. Combining the CDR3 with reference TRBV13 and TRBJ1-1 gives the whole variable domain AAGVIQSPRHLIKEKRETATLKCYPIPRHDTVYWYQQGPGQDPQFLISFYEKMQSDKGSIPDRFSAQQFSDYHSELNMSSLELGDSALYFCASSLSGFTEAFFGQGTRLTVV.

CDR3 sequence (DNA): TGTGCCAGCAGTGATGAGGGGGATCAGCCCCAGCATTTT. It yields the protein CASSDEGDQPQHF. The V gene is TRBV6-1, the J gene TRBJ1-5; TRBD1 might be the D (6 bases). The ends were cut back, 3 bases at V and 5 bases at J, with 8 bases in the middle. Germline CDR1 reads MNHNS; CDR2 reads SASEGT. This CDR3 has 13 amino acids.

This chain links TRBV9 with TRBJ2-7; D is undetermined. The CDR3 runs to 14 residues. CDR1 is SGDLS and CDR2 is YYNGEE in the germline V gene. The ends were cut back, 1 base at V and 6 bases at J, with 14 bases in the middle. CDR3 sequence reads: CASSVTPQQSEQYF. CDR3 sequence (DNA): TGTGCCAGCAGCGTAACGCCCCAACAATCCGAGCAGTACTTC.

This chain uses TRBV9 with TRBJ2-7; TRBD1 matches at 8 bases. Trimming removed 4 bases from V and 5 bases from J; junction bases left unmatched: 11. Germline lookup yields CDR1 SGDLS and CDR2 YYNGEE. The CDR3 runs 15 residues. The chain's CDR3 is CASSPSGQGSHEQYF. CDR3 nucleotide sequence: TGTGCCAGCAGCCCTTCTGGACAGGGTAGCCACGAGCAGTACTTC.

The genes are TRBV4-1 and TRBJ2-2; 10 bases fit TRBD2. In germline, CDR1 is MGHRA, CDR2 YSYEKL. With 3 bases clipped from V and 5 bases from J, the junction kept 6 bases outside the gene matches. This CDR3 region has 16 residues. The CDR3 here is CASSHKRGGQTGELFF. The CDR3 bases are TGCGCCAGCAGCCATAAGCGGGGGGGCCAAACCGGGGAGCTGTTTTTT.

This clone was recorded only once. This chain joins TRBV5-6 and TRBJ2-4; D gene unclear. Germline CDR1 is SGHDT and CDR2 is YYEEEE. With 0 bases removed from V and 7 bases from J, the gap between germline ends came to 5 bases. The CDR3 is made up of 12 amino acids. The CDR3 DNA reads TGTGCCAGCAGCTTGGACGGGAACATTCAGTACTTC. Residues: CASSLDGNIQYF.

The chain couples TRBV14 to TRBJ1-4; D uncertain. V was trimmed by 4 bases and J by 7 bases, leaving 13 bases between them. The CDR3 runs to 14 residues. The germline gives CDR1 SGHDN, CDR2 FVKESK. For the CDR3, the DNA is TGTGCCAGCAGCCCGGCCTTAGGCGGTGAAAAACTGTTTTTT. Translation gives CASSPALGGEKLFF.

Points on this clone: Germline and junction disagree at one end, which may indicate a read error. The chain links TRBV7-9 to TRBJ2-1; D is unresolved. This CDR3 is built from 12 residues. CDR1 and CDR2 (germline): SEHNR, FQNEAQ (reference sequence). The DNA of the CDR3 is TGTTCCAGCAGCTCAGACTACAATGAGCAGTTCTTC. Amino acid sequence: CSSSSDYNEQFF.

The chain joins TRBV28 to TRBJ2-7; TRBD2 agrees at 12 bases. J lost 3 bases, V lost 6 bases, and 9 bases had no gene match. Germline CDR1 and CDR2: MDHEN and SYDVKM. The CDR3 runs to 16 residues. The CDR3 coding sequence is TGTGCCAGCAGAGGCCCACTAGCGGGGGGCGTCTACGAGCAGTACTTC. It yields the protein CASRGPLAGGVYEQYF.

This clone has just a few counts. The chain combines TRBV10-3 with TRBJ1-2, with TRBD1 identical over 10 bases. Germline V CDR1 and CDR2: ENHRY, SYGVKD. The CDR3 is made up of 15 amino acids. The trim removed 10 bases at V and 4 bases at J, leaving 12 bases unmatched. The CDR3 reads CATLSPGQGTYGYTF. The CDR3 DNA follows: TGTGCCACCCTATCCCCGGGACAGGGGACCTATGGCTACACCTTC.

The chain links TRBV29-1 to TRBJ2-5; 7 bases match TRBD1. This CDR3 contains 14 residues. CDR1 SQVTM and CDR2 ANQGSEA come from the germline V gene. J was trimmed by 4 bases and V by 2 bases; bases with no gene match: 7. CDR3 sequence: CSVERNRGGETQYF. CDR3 DNA sequence: TGCAGCGTTGAAAGAAACAGGGGCGGAGAGACCCAGTACTTC.